The T cell receptor beta chain under discussion was sequenced for a study of early T cells in non-severe SARS-CoV-2 infection. Unique molecular identifiers (one per individual cDNA molecule) were attached. TCRdb recomputed calls from the 5' RACE reads with MiXCR, one row per CDR3 protein. The sample carries 65,000 to 85,000 distinct CDR3 sequences, around 10% recorded once. The CDR3 spans 14 residues. The germline V gene has CDR1 SNHLY and CDR2 FYNNEI. V was cut by 6 bases and J by 0 bases, with 6 bases left in between. V and J are TRBV2 and TRBJ1-6; D is undetermined. Sequenced material: whole blood. This TCR came from an adult who was a healthcare worker with PCR-confirmed SARS-CoV-2 infection or an uninfected control (not recorded which). The CDR3 reads CASRESSYNSPLHF. The CDR3 nucleotides are TGTGCCAGCAGAGAGAGCTCCTATAATTCACCCCTCCACTTT.